This T cell receptor (beta chain) originates from a study of T cells in Graves' hyperthyroidism and ophthalmopathy. TCR beta CDR3 regions were amplified from RNA. A first-round RT-PCR of the TCR CDR3 used the HTBI primer set. TCRdb reprocessed the multiplex PCR reads via MiXCR and lists one record per CDR3 protein. Among 800,000 or so distinct CDR3 sequences listed, about two fifths were seen once. In its sample, this clonotype was seen a few times. Deletions cut 6 bases from V and 4 bases from J, with 12 bases between. The CDR3 covers 13 residues. Per the germline V gene, CDR1 is MDHEN and CDR2 is SYDVKM.

The sequencing sample was made of blood. The chain combines TRBV28 with TRBJ1-1; D unclear. The TCR comes from a man aged 18-30 years with Graves' hyperthyroidism. Written as DNA, the CDR3 is TGTGCCAGCAGCCTAACCCTCTTCACTGAAGCTTTCTTT. Translated: CASSLTLFTEAFF. Filled out from reference TRBV28 and TRBJ1-1, the complete variable domain reads DVKVTQSSRYLVKRTGEKVFLECVQDMDHENMFWYRQDPGLGLRLIYFSYDVKMKEKGDIPEGYSVSREKKERFSLILESASTNQTSMYLCASSLTLFTEAFFGQGTRLTVV.